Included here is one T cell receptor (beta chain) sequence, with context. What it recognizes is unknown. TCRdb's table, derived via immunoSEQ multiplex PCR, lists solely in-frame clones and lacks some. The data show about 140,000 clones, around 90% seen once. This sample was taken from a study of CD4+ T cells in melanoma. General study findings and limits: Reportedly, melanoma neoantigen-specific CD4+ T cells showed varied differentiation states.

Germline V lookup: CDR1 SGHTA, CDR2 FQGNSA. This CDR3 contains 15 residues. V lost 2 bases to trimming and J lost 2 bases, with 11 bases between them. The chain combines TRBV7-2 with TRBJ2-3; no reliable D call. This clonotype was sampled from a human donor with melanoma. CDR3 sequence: CASSLYPGLTDTQYF. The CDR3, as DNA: TGTGCCAGCAGCTTATACCCAGGCCTCACAGATACGCAGTATTTT. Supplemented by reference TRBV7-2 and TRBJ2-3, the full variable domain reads GAGVSQSPSNKVTEKGKDVELRCDPISGHTALYWYRQSLGQGLEFLIYFQGNSAPDKSGLPSDRFSAERTGGSVSTLTIQRTQQEDSAVYLCASSLYPGLTDTQYFGPGTRLTVL.